This T cell receptor (beta chain) was recorded in a study of blood T cell repertoires in COVID-19. Study-wide context: T cells, B-cell-depleted T cells, or PBMCs supplied cDNA or gDNA.

Trimming cost V 0 bases and J 3 bases; bases outside gene matches: 2. The CDR3 contains 15 residues. From germline, CDR1 is LNHDA and CDR2 SQIVND (reference sequence). Libraries were prepared by immunoSEQ multiplex PCR; TCRdb keeps only in-frame clonotypes and omits some of them. The sample includes some 220,000 clones, around 80% of them seen just once. Sequenced input: peripheral blood. J is TRBJ1-5 and V is TRBV19; 7 bases map to TRBD1. The origin of this receptor is a man in his forties or fifties with active or convalescent COVID-19. CDR3 nucleotide sequence: TGTGCCAGTAGTATAGAACAGGGGTACAATCAGCCCCAGCATTTT. Its protein product is CASSIEQGYNQPQHF.